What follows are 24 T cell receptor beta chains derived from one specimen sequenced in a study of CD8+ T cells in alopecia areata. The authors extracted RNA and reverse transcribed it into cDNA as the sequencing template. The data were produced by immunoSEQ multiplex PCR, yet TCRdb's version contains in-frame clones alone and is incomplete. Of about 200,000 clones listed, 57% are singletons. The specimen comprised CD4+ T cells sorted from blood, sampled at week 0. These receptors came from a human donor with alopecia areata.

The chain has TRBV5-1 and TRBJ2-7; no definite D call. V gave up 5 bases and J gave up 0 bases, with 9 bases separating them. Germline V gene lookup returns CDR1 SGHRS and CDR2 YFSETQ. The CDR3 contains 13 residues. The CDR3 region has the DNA TGCGCCAGCAGAGGTGGCCGCTCCTACGAGCAGTACTTC. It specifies CASRGGRSYEQYF.

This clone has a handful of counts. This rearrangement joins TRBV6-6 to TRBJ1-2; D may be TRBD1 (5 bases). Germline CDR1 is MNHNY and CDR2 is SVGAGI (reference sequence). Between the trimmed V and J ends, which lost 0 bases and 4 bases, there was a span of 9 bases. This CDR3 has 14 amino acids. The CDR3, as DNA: TGTGCCAGCAGTTACTCCAGGGCCAGCTATGGCTACACCTTC. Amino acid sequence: CASSYSRASYGYTF.

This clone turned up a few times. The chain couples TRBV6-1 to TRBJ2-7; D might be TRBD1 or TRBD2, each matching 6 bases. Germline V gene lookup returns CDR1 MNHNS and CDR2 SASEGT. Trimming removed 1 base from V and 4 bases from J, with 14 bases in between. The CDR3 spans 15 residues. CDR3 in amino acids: CASSEGGAKDYEQYF. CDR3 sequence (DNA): TGTGCCAGCAGTGAAGGGGGGGCAAAGGATTACGAGCAGTACTTC.

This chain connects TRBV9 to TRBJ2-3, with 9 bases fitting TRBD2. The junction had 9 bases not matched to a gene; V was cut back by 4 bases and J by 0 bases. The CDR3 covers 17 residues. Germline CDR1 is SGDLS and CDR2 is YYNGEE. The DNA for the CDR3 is TGTGCCAGCAGCCTAGCGGGGTACATGCGAAGCACAGATACGCAGTATTTT. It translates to CASSLAGYMRSTDTQYF.

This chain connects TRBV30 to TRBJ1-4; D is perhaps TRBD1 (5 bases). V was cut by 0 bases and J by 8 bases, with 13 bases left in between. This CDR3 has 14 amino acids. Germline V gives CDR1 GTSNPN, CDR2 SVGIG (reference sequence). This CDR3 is CAWSVQEGFEKLFF. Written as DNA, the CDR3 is TGTGCCTGGAGTGTACAGGAGGGGTTCGAAAAACTGTTTTTT.

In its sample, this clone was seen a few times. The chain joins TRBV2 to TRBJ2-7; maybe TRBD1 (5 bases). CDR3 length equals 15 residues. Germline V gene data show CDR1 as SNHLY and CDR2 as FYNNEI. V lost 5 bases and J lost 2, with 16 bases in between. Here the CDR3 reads CASSSRQGGTYEQYF. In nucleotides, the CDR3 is TGTGCCAGCAGTTCCCGGCAGGGCGGAACCTACGAGCAGTACTTC.

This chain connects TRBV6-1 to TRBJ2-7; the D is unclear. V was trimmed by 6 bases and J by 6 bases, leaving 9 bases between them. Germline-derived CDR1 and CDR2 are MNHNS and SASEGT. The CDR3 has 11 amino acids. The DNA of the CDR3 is TGTGCCAGCAGAGACGGGTTCGAGCAGTACTTC. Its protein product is CASRDGFEQYF.

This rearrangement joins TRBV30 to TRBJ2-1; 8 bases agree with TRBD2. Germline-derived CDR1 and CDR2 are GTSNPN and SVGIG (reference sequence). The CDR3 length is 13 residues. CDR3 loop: CALTSGGYNEQFF. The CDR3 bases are TGTGCTCTTACTAGCGGAGGTTACAATGAGCAGTTCTTC.

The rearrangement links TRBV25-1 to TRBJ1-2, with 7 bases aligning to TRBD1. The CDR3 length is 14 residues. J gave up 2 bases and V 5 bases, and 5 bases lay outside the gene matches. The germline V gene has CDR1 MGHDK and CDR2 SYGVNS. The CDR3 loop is CASSPSTGNYGYTF. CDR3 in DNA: TGTGCCAGCAGTCCCTCGACAGGGAACTATGGCTACACCTTC.

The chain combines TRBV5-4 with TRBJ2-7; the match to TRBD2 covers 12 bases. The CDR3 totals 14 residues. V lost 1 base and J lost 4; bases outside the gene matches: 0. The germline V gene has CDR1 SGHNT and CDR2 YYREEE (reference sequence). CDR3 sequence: CASSLLAGGYEQYF. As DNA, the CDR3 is TGTGCCAGCAGCTTGCTAGCGGGGGGGTACGAGCAGTACTTC.

CDR3 sequence: CASSLGRGSPGQFF. The CDR3 DNA reads TGTGCCAGCAGTTTGGGGCGGGGGTCCCCAGGGCAGTTCTTC. J is TRBJ2-1 and V is TRBV6-5, with 7 bases aligning to TRBD2. Trimming took 4 bases from V and 12 from J; bases not matched to a gene: 12. There are 14 residues in the CDR3. Germline assignment: CDR1 MNHEY and CDR2 SVGAGI.

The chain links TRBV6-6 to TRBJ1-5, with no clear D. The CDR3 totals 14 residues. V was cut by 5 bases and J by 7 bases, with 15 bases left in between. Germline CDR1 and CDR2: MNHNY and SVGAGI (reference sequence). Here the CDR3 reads CASSPTPSGQPQHF. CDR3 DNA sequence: TGTGCCAGCAGTCCGACCCCCTCGGGGCAGCCCCAGCATTTT.

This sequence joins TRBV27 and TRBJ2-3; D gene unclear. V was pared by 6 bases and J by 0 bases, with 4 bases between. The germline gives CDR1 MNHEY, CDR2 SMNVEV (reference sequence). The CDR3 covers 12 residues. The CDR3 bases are TGTGCCAGCAGGGCGAGCACAGATACGCAGTATTTT. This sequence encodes CASRASTDTQYF.

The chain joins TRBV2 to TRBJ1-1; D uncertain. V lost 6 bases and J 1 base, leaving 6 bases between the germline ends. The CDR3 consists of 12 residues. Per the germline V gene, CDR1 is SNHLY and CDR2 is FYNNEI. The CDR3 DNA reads TGTGCCAGCAGCGTCTCGAACACTGAAGCTTTCTTT. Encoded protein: CASSVSNTEAFF.

CDR3 protein: CAWRLQGDTEAFF. The CDR3 DNA follows: TGTGCCTGGAGGCTGCAGGGGGATACTGAAGCTTTCTTT. The chain combines TRBV30 with TRBJ1-1, with 7 bases identical to TRBD1. The CDR3 loop spans 13 amino acids. Germline assignment: CDR1 GTSNPN and CDR2 SVGIG (reference sequence). After removal of 3 bases from V and 5 bases from J, the junction contained 6 bases not matched to a gene.

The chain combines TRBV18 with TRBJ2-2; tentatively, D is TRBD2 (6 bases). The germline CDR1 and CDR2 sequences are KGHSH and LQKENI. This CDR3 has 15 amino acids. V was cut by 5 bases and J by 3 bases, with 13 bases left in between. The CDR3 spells CASSSSWGDTGELFF. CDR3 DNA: TGTGCCAGCTCATCATCATGGGGGGACACCGGGGAGCTGTTTTTT.

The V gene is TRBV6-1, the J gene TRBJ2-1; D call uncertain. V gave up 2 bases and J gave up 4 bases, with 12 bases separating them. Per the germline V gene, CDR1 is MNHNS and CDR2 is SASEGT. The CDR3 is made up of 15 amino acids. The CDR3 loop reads CASSEFGRTYNEQFF. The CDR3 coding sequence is TGTGCCAGCAGTGAATTTGGTAGGACGTACAATGAGCAGTTCTTC.

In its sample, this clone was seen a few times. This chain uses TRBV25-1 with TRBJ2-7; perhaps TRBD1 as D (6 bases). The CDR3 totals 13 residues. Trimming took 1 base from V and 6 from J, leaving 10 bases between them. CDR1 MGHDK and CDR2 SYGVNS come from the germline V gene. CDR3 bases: TGTGCCAGCAGTGAATGGCAGGGGTTCGAGCAGTACTTC. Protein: CASSEWQGFEQYF.

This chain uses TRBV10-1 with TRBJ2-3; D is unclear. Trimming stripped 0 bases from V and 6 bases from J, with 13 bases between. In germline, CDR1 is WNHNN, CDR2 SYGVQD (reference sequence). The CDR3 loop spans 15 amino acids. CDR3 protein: CASSESGVTADTQYF. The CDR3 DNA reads TGCGCCAGCAGTGAGTCTGGGGTCACCGCGGATACGCAGTATTTT.

The CDR3 here is CAWSPDRGRGYTF. The CDR3 DNA reads TGTGCCTGGAGTCCAGACAGGGGTCGTGGCTACACCTTC. The chain links TRBV30 to TRBJ1-2; 8 bases are a match to TRBD1. With V trimmed by 2 bases and J by 7 bases, 6 bases remained unmatched. The CDR3 is 13 residues long. The germline CDR1 and CDR2 sequences are GTSNPN and SVGIG (reference sequence).

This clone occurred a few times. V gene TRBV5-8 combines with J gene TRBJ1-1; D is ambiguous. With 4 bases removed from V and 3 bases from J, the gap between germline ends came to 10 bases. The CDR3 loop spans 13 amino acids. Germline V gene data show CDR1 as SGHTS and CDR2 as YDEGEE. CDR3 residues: CASSRSDYTEAFF. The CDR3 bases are TGTGCCAGCAGCCGATCGGACTACACTGAAGCTTTCTTT.

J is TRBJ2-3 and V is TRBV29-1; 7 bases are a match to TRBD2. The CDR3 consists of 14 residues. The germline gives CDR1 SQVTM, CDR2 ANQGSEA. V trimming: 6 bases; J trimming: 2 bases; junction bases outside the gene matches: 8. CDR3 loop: CSVAGLPITDTQYF. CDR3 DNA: TGCAGCGTCGCGGGACTACCAATCACAGATACGCAGTATTTT.

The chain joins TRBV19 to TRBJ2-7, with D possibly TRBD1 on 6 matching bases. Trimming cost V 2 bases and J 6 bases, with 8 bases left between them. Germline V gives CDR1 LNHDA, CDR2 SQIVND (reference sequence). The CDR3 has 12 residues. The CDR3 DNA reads TGTGCCAGTAGTATAAGGGGGAGCGAGCAGTACTTC. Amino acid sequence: CASSIRGSEQYF.

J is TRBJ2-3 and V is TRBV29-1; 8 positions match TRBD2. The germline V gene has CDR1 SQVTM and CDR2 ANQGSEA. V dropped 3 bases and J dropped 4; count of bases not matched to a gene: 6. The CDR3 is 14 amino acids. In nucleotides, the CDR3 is TGCAGCGTTGAGATAGCGGGGACCCCAGATACGCAGTATTTT. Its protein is CSVEIAGTPDTQYF.